One and the same sample provided the 17 T cell receptor beta chains below, sequenced in a study of cytomegalovirus exposure and HLA in healthy donors. PCR primers comprised 60 Vbeta and 13 Jbeta primers. Method: immunoSEQ multiplex PCR; TCRdb's copy keeps in-frame clones and lacks some. Among approximately 130,000 clones, more than 80% were seen once, and the ten largest hold approximately 6.7%. Sequencing was done on a sample of PBMCs. The receptors here all came from a woman aged 25 to 39 in good health and CMV-seropositive.

Only a few counts were recorded for this clone. The chain recombines TRBV11-2 with TRBJ1-1; D is ambiguous. V lost 2 bases and J 6 bases, leaving 4 bases between the germline ends. Germline V CDR1 and CDR2: SGHAT, FQNNGV. The CDR3 contains 11 residues. Written as DNA, the CDR3 is TGTGCCAGCAGCTTATTCGCTGAAGCTTTCTTT. Its protein product is CASSLFAEAFF. The variable domain in full, with the rest retrieved from reference TRBV11-2 and TRBJ1-1, is EAGVAQSPRYKIIEKRQSVAFWCNPISGHATLYWYQQILGQGPKLLIQFQNNGVVDDSQLPKDRFSAERLKGVDSTLKIQPAKLEDSAVYLCASSLFAEAFFGQGTRLTVV.

On this clone: This same CDR3 is encoded by further DNA sequences in the sample. The chain employs TRBV5-8 and TRBJ1-1; D is possibly TRBD1 (5 bases). The CDR3 contains 13 residues. Germline V gene lookup returns CDR1 SGHTS and CDR2 YDEGEE. Between the trimmed V and J ends, which lost 4 bases and 5 bases, there was a span of 12 bases. The CDR3 DNA follows: TGTGCCAGCAGCGCCGGGGGTGGGACTGAAGCTTTCTTT. It codes for CASSAGGGTEAFF.

This chain uses TRBV6-5 with TRBJ1-2, with TRBD1 matching over 7 bases. Germline CDR1 MNHEY, CDR2 SVGAGI. The CDR3 runs 12 residues. The V and J ends lost 5 bases and 7 bases, in that order; junction bases with no gene match: 4. In DNA form, the CDR3 reads TGTGCCAGCAGTACGACAGGGTTTGGCTACACCTTC. Translated, it gives CASSTTGFGYTF.

The J gene is TRBJ2-7, the V gene TRBV7-9, with 8 bases that match TRBD1. CDR1 and CDR2 from the germline V gene are SEHNR and FQNEAQ (reference sequence). The CDR3 is made up of 13 amino acids. Unmatched junction bases numbered 4, after V lost 3 bases and J lost 6 bases. CDR3 protein: CASSFGQGGEQYF. CDR3 DNA sequence: TGTGCCAGCAGCTTCGGACAGGGTGGCGAGCAGTACTTC. Supplemented by reference TRBV7-9 and TRBJ2-7, the full variable domain reads DTGVSQNPRHKITKRGQNVTFRCDPISEHNRLYWYRQTLGQGPEFLTYFQNEAQLEKSRLLSDRFSAERPKGSFSTLEIQRTEQGDSAMYLCASSFGQGGEQYFGPGTRLTVT.

The chain links TRBV7-3 to TRBJ2-2; 15 bases line up with TRBD2. The CDR3 runs 15 residues. The V and J ends lost 5 bases and 10 bases, in that order; junction bases with no gene match: 5. Germline CDR1 is SGHTA and CDR2 is FQGTGA. The CDR3 nucleotides are TGTGCCAGCAGCCACGGACTAGCGGGAGGGGCGGAGCTGTTTTTT. Translating it yields CASSHGLAGGAELFF.

This rearrangement joins TRBV11-2 to TRBJ2-2; the D gene is possibly TRBD2 (7 bases). The V gene lost 2 bases and the J gene lost 7 bases, with 14 bases spanning the gap. This CDR3 spans 15 amino acids. The germline V gene encodes CDR1 SGHAT and CDR2 FQNNGV. The CDR3 spells CASSLLGGADGELFF. As DNA, the CDR3 is TGTGCCAGCAGCTTACTGGGGGGGGCGGACGGGGAGCTGTTTTTT.

This chain connects TRBV2 to TRBJ1-6, with 8 bases aligning to TRBD1. Germline V gene sequence: CDR1 SNHLY, CDR2 FYNNEI. V dropped 6 bases and J dropped 6; count of bases not matched to a gene: 7. This CDR3 is built from 15 residues. In nucleotides, the CDR3 is TGTGCCAGCAGCGCAGGGGGCGGTGGTAATTCACCCCTCCACTTT. Its protein product is CASSAGGGGNSPLHF. The complete variable domain, with remaining parts taken from reference TRBV2 and TRBJ1-6, reads EPEVTQTPSHQVTQMGQEVILRCVPISNHLYFYWYRQILGQKVEFLVSFYNNEISEKSEIFDDQFSVERPDGSNFTLKIRSTKLEDSAMYFCASSAGGGGNSPLHFGNGTRLTVT.

The rearrangement links TRBV6-5 to TRBJ2-1; D ambiguous. The germline V and J ends were trimmed by 6 bases and 7 bases, with 16 bases remaining between them. The CDR3 is 14 residues long. CDR1 MNHEY and CDR2 SVGAGI come from the germline V gene. CDR3 in amino acids: CASSPYANSNEQFF. The CDR3 DNA reads as TGTGCCAGCAGCCCCTACGCCAACAGTAATGAGCAGTTCTTC.

V gene TRBV5-8 combines with J gene TRBJ2-2, with a weak D call TRBD1 (6 bases). The CDR3 has 16 amino acids. Between the trimmed V and J ends, which lost 1 base and 5 bases, there was a span of 15 bases. Per germline, CDR1 SGHTS and CDR2 YDEGEE. CDR3 DNA: TGTGCCAGCAGCTTGTTAGGGACAACAATAACCGGGGAGCTGTTTTTT. Its translation is CASSLLGTTITGELFF.

The chain employs TRBV18 and TRBJ1-1, with a tentative D call TRBD1 (5 bases). The germline V gene has CDR1 KGHSH and CDR2 LQKENI. V lost 6 bases, J lost 7 bases, and 24 bases lay in between. This CDR3 region has 16 residues. CDR3 sequence reads: CASSDSQTGAGGEAFF. The CDR3 DNA reads TGTGCCAGCTCCGACTCGCAAACCGGGGCCGGGGGTGAAGCTTTCTTT.

The chain has TRBV7-2 and TRBJ2-7; D perhaps matches TRBD1 (6 bases). V was pared by 9 bases and J by 1 base, with 13 bases between. The CDR3 loop spans 13 amino acids. CDR1 is SGHTA, CDR2 FQGNSA, per germline. This CDR3 reads CASGDTYSYEQYF. As DNA, the CDR3 is TGTGCCAGTGGGGACACTTATTCCTACGAGCAGTACTTC.

This rearrangement joins TRBV28 to TRBJ2-1, with 8 nucleotides matching TRBD1. Looked up from germline, CDR1 is MDHEN and CDR2 is SYDVKM. Trimming cost V 6 bases and J 0 bases; bases outside gene matches: 16. CDR3 size: 19 residues. For the CDR3, the DNA is TGTGCCAGCAGCCTTTGGCAGGGGGCAACTCTTAGCTCCTACAATGAGCAGTTCTTC. Encoded protein: CASSLWQGATLSSYNEQFF.

The genes are TRBV27 and TRBJ2-1; 9 nucleotides align to TRBD2. Looked up from germline, CDR1 is MNHEY and CDR2 is SMNVEV (reference sequence). The CDR3 contains 17 residues. The V and J ends lost 2 bases and 4 bases, in that order; junction bases with no gene match: 9. The CDR3 loop reads CASSLVSGLAGYNEQFF. The CDR3 coding sequence is TGTGCCAGCAGTTTAGTCAGCGGGCTAGCGGGATACAATGAGCAGTTCTTC.

The gene calls are TRBV10-1 and TRBJ2-7; the D gene is possibly TRBD2 (5 bases). CDR3 length: 14 amino acids. The germline gives CDR1 WNHNN, CDR2 SYGVQD (reference sequence). Trimming pared 0 bases from V and 4 bases from J, leaving 10 bases between. As DNA, the CDR3 is TGCGCCAGCAGTGAGTCCGGGAAGAATTACGAGCAGTACTTC. Protein: CASSESGKNYEQYF.

V is TRBV28 and J is TRBJ1-2; possible D gene TRBD1, 6 bases. The CDR3 contains 14 residues. Per the germline V gene, CDR1 is MDHEN and CDR2 is SYDVKM. The germline V and J ends were trimmed by 3 bases and 4 bases, with 12 bases remaining between them. The CDR3 DNA sequence: TGTGCCAGCAGTTTCCCACAGGGTAGCTATGGCTACACCTTC. It is translated as CASSFPQGSYGYTF.

The chain's CDR3 is CASSVTGGEGYEQYF. The DNA of the CDR3 is TGTGCCAGCAGTGTTACAGGGGGCGAAGGTTACGAGCAGTACTTC. The gene calls are TRBV28 and TRBJ2-7; TRBD1 agrees at 9 bases. Germline V gene sequence: CDR1 MDHEN, CDR2 SYDVKM. This CDR3 comprises 15 residues. V gave up 5 bases and J gave up 4 bases; unmatched junction bases: 9.

The V call is TRBV6-6, the J call TRBJ1-1, with TRBD1 identical over 8 bases. Trimming cost V 7 bases and J 11 bases; bases outside gene matches: 12. This CDR3 has 13 residues. In germline, CDR1 is MNHNY, CDR2 SVGAGI (reference sequence). The CDR3 coding sequence is TGTGCCAGCACCCCCGGGACAGGTTTAGTGGCTTTCTTT. This encodes CASTPGTGLVAFF.